Below are 17 T cell receptor beta chains sequenced from a single sample in a study of blood T cell dynamics during melanoma immunotherapy. Sequencing was performed with immunoSEQ multiplex PCR; in TCRdb, only in-frame clones are kept and a portion is missing. Here the sample spans about 10,000 clones, less than 90% being singletons. Time point defined: pre-treatment baseline. This material consisted of blood, taken from a patient treated with checkpoint blockade. Receptor source: a human donor with melanoma.

V and J are TRBV6-1 and TRBJ1-5; TRBD1 matches at 7 bases. The junction had 6 bases not matched to a gene; V was cut back by 4 bases and J by 3 bases. Germline V gene sequence: CDR1 MNHNS, CDR2 SASEGT. The CDR3 extends over 15 amino acids. The CDR3 protein is CASSATGVYNQPQHF. The CDR3 region has the DNA TGTGCCAGCAGTGCAACAGGGGTTTACAATCAGCCCCAGCATTTT.

The chain uses TRBV4-1 and TRBJ2-5; D remains ambiguous. V dropped 4 bases and J dropped 2 bases, with 14 bases sitting between them. This CDR3 is 15 amino acids long. CDR1 is MGHRA, CDR2 YSYEKL, per germline. This chain's CDR3 is CASSPAEAAQETQYF. As DNA, the CDR3 is TGCGCCAGCAGCCCCGCGGAAGCAGCGCAAGAGACCCAGTACTTC.

This clone showed up just once. V gene TRBV6-5 combines with J gene TRBJ2-1; a weak D match, TRBD2 (6 bases). In germline, CDR1 is MNHEY, CDR2 SVGAGI. Between the trimmed V and J ends, which lost 2 bases and 5 bases, there was a span of 13 bases. CDR3 size: 15 residues. This CDR3 is CASSYEGGPHNEQFF. As DNA, the CDR3 is TGTGCCAGCAGTTACGAAGGAGGGCCACACAATGAGCAGTTCTTC.

The gene calls are TRBV27 and TRBJ2-7; the D gene is possibly TRBD2 (5 bases). Deletions cut 2 bases from V and 2 bases from J, with 13 bases between. This CDR3 is 15 amino acids long. The germline CDR1 and CDR2 sequences are MNHEY and SMNVEV (reference sequence). CDR3 protein: CASSLRSGRTYEQYF. Here the CDR3 DNA reads TGTGCCAGCAGTTTAAGGAGCGGCCGTACCTACGAGCAGTACTTC.

The chain recombines TRBV7-2 with TRBJ2-7, with D unclear. The CDR3 is 13 residues long. Germline CDR1 reads SGHTA; CDR2 reads FQGNSA. With 5 bases removed from V and 2 bases from J, the gap between germline ends came to 10 bases. The chain's CDR3 is CASSLRNTYEQYV. CDR3 DNA: TGTGCCAGCAGCCTGCGGAATACCTACGAGCAGTACGTC.

The chain combines TRBV30 with TRBJ1-1; possible D gene TRBD1, 5 bases. Germline-derived CDR1 and CDR2 are GTSNPN and SVGIG (reference sequence). The CDR3 is 13 residues long. Trimming cost V 4 bases and J 8 bases, with 17 bases left between them. CDR3 sequence (DNA): TGTGCCTGGACCGACCGACCCCAGGGAGAAGCTTTCTTT. As protein: CAWTDRPQGEAFF.

The gene calls are TRBV7-2 and TRBJ1-4, with D possibly matching TRBD1 (5 bases). V shed 1 base and J shed 3 bases, with 12 bases lying between them. The CDR3 loop spans 16 amino acids. Germline lookup yields CDR1 SGHTA and CDR2 FQGNSA. The CDR3: CASSLEIRASNEKLFF. Here the CDR3 DNA reads TGTGCCAGCAGCTTAGAAATCAGGGCCTCTAATGAAAAACTGTTTTTT.

The rearrangement joins TRBV14 to TRBJ2-1; 11 nucleotides agree with TRBD1. The length of the CDR3 is 16 residues. Germline lookup yields CDR1 SGHDN and CDR2 FVKESK. The V gene end was trimmed by 0 bases and the J gene end by 5 bases; junction bases not matched to a gene: 3. CDR3 coding DNA: TGTGCCAGCAGCCAAGAGCCGGGACAGGGGGACAATGAGCAGTTCTTC. Encoded protein: CASSQEPGQGDNEQFF.

V gene TRBV2 combines with J gene TRBJ2-7, with 10 nucleotides matching TRBD2. The V gene end was trimmed by 4 bases and the J gene end by 10 bases; junction bases not matched to a gene: 7. This CDR3 is built from 13 residues. Germline CDR1 and CDR2: SNHLY and FYNNEI. CDR3 nucleotides: TGTGCCAGCAGTGGGACTAGCGGAACCTCCCAGTACGTC. Translating gives CASSGTSGTSQYV.

This chain links TRBV6-1 with TRBJ1-2; D is unresolved. Germline CDR1 and CDR2: MNHNS and SASEGT. Trimming cost V 10 bases and J 5 bases, with 14 bases left between them. The CDR3 is 12 residues long. DNA for the CDR3: TGTGCCACCACACTTCGGCAGTATGGCTACACCTTC. Its translation: CATTLRQYGYTF.

V gene TRBV5-1 combines with J gene TRBJ1-1, with no clear D. Trimming left V 2 bases short and J 0 bases short, with 14 bases between. This CDR3 comprises 16 residues. Germline lookup yields CDR1 SGHRS and CDR2 YFSETQ. The CDR3 spells CASSFNSAGLNTEAFF. CDR3 DNA: TGCGCCAGCAGCTTCAATTCAGCCGGACTGAACACTGAAGCTTTCTTT.

CDR3 residues: CASSQGWDREGETQYF. The CDR3 DNA follows: TGCGCCAGCAGCCAAGGGTGGGACAGGGAGGGAGAGACCCAGTACTTC. The rearrangement uses TRBV4-1 and TRBJ2-5; 9 positions agree with TRBD1. The V and J ends lost 1 base and 4 bases, in that order; junction bases with no gene match: 7. Germline lookup yields CDR1 MGHRA and CDR2 YSYEKL. The CDR3 is 16 amino acids.

This clone was picked up one time. The chain carries TRBV10-1 and TRBJ2-4; 10 bases are shared with TRBD2. The CDR3 consists of 18 residues. Germline V gives CDR1 WNHNN, CDR2 SYGVQD (reference sequence). Unmatched junction bases numbered 7, after V lost 0 bases and J lost 2 bases. The CDR3 loop reads CASSESFLAGETKNIQYF. Here the CDR3 DNA reads TGCGCCAGCAGTGAGTCTTTTCTAGCGGGAGAAACCAAAAACATTCAGTACTTC.

The rearrangement joins TRBV5-4 to TRBJ2-3; TRBD2 agrees at 14 bases. CDR1 is SGHNT and CDR2 is YYREEE in the germline V gene (reference sequence). V lost 4 bases, J lost 6 bases, and 4 bases stayed unmatched. The CDR3 sequence is 15 residues long. The CDR3 DNA is TGTGCCAGCAGCAAGGGACTAGCGGGGGCGGATACGCAGTATTTT. This sequence encodes CASSKGLAGADTQYF.

The V call is TRBV7-2, the J call TRBJ2-3; no firm D call. The germline gives CDR1 SGHTA, CDR2 FQGNSA. Trimming stripped 1 base from V and 5 bases from J, with 7 bases between. The CDR3 runs to 13 residues. CDR3 sequence (DNA): TGTGCCAGCAGCTTAGGTTCAAAAGATACGCAGTATTTT. It specifies CASSLGSKDTQYF.

V and J are TRBV13 and TRBJ2-1; 7 nucleotides align to TRBD2. Germline V lookup: CDR1 PRHDT, CDR2 FYEKMQ (reference sequence). The CDR3 runs to 17 residues. V lost 0 bases and J lost 5; bases outside the gene matches: 10. CDR3 nucleotides: TGTGCCAGCAGCTTAGGTCTGTTTCGGGGGACTAACAATGAGCAGTTCTTC. As protein: CASSLGLFRGTNNEQFF.

This clone has only one observation. This CDR3 is also generated by other DNA sequences in the sample. The chain joins TRBV5-1 to TRBJ2-3, with 12 nucleotides matching TRBD2. V dropped 3 bases and J dropped 0; count of bases not matched to a gene: 5. The CDR3 spans 17 residues. The germline CDR1 and CDR2 sequences are SGHRS and YFSETQ. The chain's CDR3 is CASSWPLAGGSTDTQYF. DNA of the CDR3: TGCGCCAGCAGCTGGCCTCTAGCGGGAGGGAGCACAGATACGCAGTATTTT.